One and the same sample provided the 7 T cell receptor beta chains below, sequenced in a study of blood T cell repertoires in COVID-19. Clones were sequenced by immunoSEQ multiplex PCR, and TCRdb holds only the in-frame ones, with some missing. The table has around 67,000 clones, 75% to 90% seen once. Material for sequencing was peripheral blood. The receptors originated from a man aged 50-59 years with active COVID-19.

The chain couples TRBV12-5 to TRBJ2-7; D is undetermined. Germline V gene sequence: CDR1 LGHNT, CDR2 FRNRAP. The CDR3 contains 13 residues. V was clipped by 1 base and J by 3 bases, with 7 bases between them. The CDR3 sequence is CASGLAQYYEQYF. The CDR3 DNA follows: TGTGCTAGTGGTTTGGCCCAGTACTACGAGCAGTACTTC.

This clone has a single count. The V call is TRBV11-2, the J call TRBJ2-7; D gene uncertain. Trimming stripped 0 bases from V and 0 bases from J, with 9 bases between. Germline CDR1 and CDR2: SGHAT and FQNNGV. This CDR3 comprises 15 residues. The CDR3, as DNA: TGTGCCAGCAGCTTAGATCGCCCGAGCTCCTACGAGCAGTACTTC. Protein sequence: CASSLDRPSSYEQYF.

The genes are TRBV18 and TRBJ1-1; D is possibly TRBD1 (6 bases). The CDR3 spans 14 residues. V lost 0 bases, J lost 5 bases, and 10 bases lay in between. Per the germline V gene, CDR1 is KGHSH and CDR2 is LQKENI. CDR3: CASSPPRGGTEAFF. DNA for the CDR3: TGTGCCAGCTCACCACCAAGGGGGGGGACTGAAGCTTTCTTT.

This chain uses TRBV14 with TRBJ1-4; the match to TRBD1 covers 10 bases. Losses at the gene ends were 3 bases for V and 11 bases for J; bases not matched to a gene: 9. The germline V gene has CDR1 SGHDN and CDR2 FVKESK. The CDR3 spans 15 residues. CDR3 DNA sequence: TGTGCCAGCAGCCAGAAGATCGGACAGGGGGTGAAACTGTTTTTT. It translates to CASSQKIGQGVKLFF.

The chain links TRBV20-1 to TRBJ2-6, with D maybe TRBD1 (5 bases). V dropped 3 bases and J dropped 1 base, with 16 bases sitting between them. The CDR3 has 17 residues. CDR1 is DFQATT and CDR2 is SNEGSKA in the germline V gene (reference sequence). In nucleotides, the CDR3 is TGCAGTGCTAGTCAGGGTTTTCAACGATCTGGGGCCAACGTCCTGACTTTC. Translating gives CSASQGFQRSGANVLTF.

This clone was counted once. The CDR3 DNA is TGTGCCACCAGTGATTTGAAGTCGGGACTAGCGGGAGGGCTCTTACAAGAGACCCAGTACTTC. It yields the protein CATSDLKSGLAGGLLQETQYF. V and J are TRBV24-1 and TRBJ2-5; 16 bases fit TRBD2. CDR1 KGHDR and CDR2 SFDVKD come from the germline V gene. The CDR3 loop spans 21 amino acids. Trimming cost V 0 bases and J 2 bases; bases outside gene matches: 11.

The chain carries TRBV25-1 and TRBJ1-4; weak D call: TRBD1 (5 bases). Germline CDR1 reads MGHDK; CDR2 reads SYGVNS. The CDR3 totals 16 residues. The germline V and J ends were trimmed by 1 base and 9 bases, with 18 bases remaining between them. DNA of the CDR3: TGTGCCAGCAGTGAATCTTCTTACAGGACCTCCCAAAAACTGTTTTTT. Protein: CASSESSYRTSQKLFF. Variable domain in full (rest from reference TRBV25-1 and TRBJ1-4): EADIYQTPRYLVIGTGKKITLECSQTMGHDKMYWYQQDPGMELHLIHYSYGVNSTEKGDLSSESTVSRIRTEHFPLTLESARPSHTSQYLCASSESSYRTSQKLFFGSGTQLSVL.